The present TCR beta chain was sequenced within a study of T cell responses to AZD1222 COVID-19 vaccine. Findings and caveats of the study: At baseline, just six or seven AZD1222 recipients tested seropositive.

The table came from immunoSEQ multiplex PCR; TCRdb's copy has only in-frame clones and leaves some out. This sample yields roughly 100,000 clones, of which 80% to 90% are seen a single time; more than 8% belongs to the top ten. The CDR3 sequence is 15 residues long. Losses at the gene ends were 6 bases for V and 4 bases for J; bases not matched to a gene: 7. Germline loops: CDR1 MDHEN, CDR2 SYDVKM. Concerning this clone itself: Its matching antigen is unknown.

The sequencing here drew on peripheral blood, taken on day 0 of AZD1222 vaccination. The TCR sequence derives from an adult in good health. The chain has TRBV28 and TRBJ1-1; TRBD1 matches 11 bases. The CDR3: CASSHAGTGGTEAFF. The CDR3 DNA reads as TGTGCCAGCAGCCACGCCGGGACAGGGGGCACTGAAGCTTTCTTT.